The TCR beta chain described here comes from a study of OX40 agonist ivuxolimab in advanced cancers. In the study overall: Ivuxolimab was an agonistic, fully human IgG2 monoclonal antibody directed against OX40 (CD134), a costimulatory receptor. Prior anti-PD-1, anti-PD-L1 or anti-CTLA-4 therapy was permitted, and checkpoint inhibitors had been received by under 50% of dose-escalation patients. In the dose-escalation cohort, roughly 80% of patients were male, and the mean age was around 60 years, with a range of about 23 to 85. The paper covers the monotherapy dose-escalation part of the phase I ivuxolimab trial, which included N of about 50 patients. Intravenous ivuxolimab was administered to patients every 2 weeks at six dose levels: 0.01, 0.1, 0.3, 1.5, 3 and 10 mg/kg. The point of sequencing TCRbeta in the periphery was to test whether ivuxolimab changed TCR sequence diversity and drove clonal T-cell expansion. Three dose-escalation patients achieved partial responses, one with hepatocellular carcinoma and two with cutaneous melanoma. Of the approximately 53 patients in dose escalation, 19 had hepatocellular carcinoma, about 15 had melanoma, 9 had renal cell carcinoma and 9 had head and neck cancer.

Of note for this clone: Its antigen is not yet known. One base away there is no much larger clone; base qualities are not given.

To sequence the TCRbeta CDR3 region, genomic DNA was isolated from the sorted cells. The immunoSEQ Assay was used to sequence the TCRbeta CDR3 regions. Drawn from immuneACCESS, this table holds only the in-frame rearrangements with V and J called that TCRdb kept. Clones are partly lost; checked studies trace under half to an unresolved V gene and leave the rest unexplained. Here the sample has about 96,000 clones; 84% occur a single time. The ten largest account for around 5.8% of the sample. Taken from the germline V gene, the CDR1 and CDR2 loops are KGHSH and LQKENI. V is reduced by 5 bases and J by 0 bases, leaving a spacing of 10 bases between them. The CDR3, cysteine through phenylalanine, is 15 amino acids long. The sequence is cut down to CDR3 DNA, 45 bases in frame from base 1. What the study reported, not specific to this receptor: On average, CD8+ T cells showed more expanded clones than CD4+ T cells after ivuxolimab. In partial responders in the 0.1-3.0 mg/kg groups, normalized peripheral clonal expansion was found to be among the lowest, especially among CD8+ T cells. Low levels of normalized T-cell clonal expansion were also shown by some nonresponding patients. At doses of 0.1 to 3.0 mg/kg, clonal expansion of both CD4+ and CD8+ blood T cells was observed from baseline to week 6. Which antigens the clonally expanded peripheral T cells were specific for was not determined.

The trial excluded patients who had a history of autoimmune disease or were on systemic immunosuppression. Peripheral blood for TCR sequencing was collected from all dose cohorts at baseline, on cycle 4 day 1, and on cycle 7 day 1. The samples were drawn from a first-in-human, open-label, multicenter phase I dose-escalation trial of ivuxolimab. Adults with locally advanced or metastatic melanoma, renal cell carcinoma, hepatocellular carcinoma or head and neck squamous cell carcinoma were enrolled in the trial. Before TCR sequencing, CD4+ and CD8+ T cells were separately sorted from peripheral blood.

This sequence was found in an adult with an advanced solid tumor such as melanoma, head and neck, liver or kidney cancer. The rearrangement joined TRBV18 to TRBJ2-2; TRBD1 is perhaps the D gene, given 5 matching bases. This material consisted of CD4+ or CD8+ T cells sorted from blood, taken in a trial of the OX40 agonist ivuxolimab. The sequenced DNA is TGTGCCAGCTCATTGTCAGGGACGAACACCGGGGAGCTGTTTTTT. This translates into CASSLSGTNTGELFF.